The clone carrying this T cell receptor beta chain was seen a few times. RNA transcripts gave rise to amplified TCR beta CDR3 regions. RT-PCR in the first round (using the HTBI primer set) targeted the TCR CDR3. MiXCR was run by TCRdb on the multiplex PCR reads, yielding one entry per CDR3 protein. The sample lists about 560,000 distinct CDR3 sequences, 16% occurring once. The data derive from a study of T cells in Graves' hyperthyroidism and ophthalmopathy. CDR1 and CDR2 (germline): SGHTA, FQGNSA. Trimming cost V 4 bases and J 2 bases, with 8 bases left between them. The CDR3 is 14 residues long. Each 10 ml fresh peripheral blood draw supplied the PBMCs.

The sequencing sample was made of blood. The TCR originated in a woman between 18 and 29 years old with Graves' hyperthyroidism. This chain connects TRBV7-2 to TRBJ2-2, with unresolved D. For the CDR3, the DNA is TGTGCCAGCAGCTCATTCGGAAACACCGGGGAGCTGTTTTTT. Its translation: CASSSFGNTGELFF.